The rows below give T cell receptor beta chains drawn from one sample of a study of T cell responses to AZD1222 COVID-19 vaccine. Some clones are missing from TCRdb's copy, which holds only in-frame ones; the method was immunoSEQ multiplex PCR. The table lists 80,000 to 130,000 clones, less than 90% of them singletons. Specimen: peripheral blood, collected on day 0 of AZD1222 vaccination. Receptors originate from an adult in good health. The CDR3 runs from the conserved cysteine through the conserved F or W. Fields, in order: J gene, clone size, V gene, D gene, CDR3 protein. The D gene is left open where the match is weak. For some rows the clone size is stated as once, few or many, or as a class when expanded; others skip it.

TRBJ2-1	NA	TRBV18	TRBD2	CASSPSGSSYNEQFF
TRBJ2-1	NA	TRBV5-1	NA	CASKNLATGLEQFF
TRBJ2-6	NA	TRBV30	NA	CAWSAGGANVLTF
TRBJ2-1	NA	TRBV6-4	TRBD1	CASSIQGGNEQFF
TRBJ2-7	NA	TRBV6-5	TRBD1	CASRDPGQGAYEQYF
TRBJ2-7	NA	TRBV7-2	NA	CASSLSAGSYEQYF
TRBJ2-1	NA	TRBV4-2	TRBD2	CASSQTDSGSVNNEQFF
TRBJ2-1	NA	TRBV7-9	NA	CASSLLGVSYNEQFF
TRBJ2-3	NA	TRBV6-5	NA	CASSYSRGTPQYF
TRBJ2-3	NA	TRBV5-1	TRBD1	CASSGTASTDTQYF
TRBJ2-1	medium-sized	TRBV2	NA	CASRIEYVHNEQFF
TRBJ1-3	few	TRBV4-2	NA	CASSQDRTGGNTIYF
TRBJ1-2	NA	TRBV7-2	NA	CASSLDSWKGANSDDGYTF
TRBJ2-6	NA	TRBV30	NA	CAWSVQYSGANVLTF
TRBJ1-2	NA	TRBV11-3	NA	CASSRGTENYGYTF
TRBJ1-1	NA	TRBV5-4	TRBD1	CASSPPPGQGANIGRAFF
TRBJ2-2	NA	TRBV19	NA	CASRQIGLTGELFF
TRBJ2-3	NA	TRBV15	TRBD1	CATSRTGADTQYF
TRBJ2-7	NA	TRBV27	NA	CASSFSRSYEQYF
TRBJ1-4	once	TRBV14	NA	CASSQFTGLTEKLFF
TRBJ2-5	NA	TRBV29-1	TRBD1	CTVPQGLWGQETQYF
TRBJ2-1	NA	TRBV7-9	TRBD2	CASSSEREGYNEQFF
TRBJ2-3	once	TRBV11-3	TRBD2	CASSSSGGAGDTQYF
TRBJ2-1	NA	TRBV28	TRBD2	CASSLGLAGGDEQFF
TRBJ2-7	NA	TRBV3-1/TRBV3-2	TRBD1	CASSFYGQGTYEQYF
TRBJ1-3	once	TRBV3-1/TRBV3-2	NA	CASSQDAGGGHSLSGNTIYF
TRBJ1-1	NA	TRBV10-3	NA	CAISASNTEAFF
TRBJ2-7	NA	TRBV5-5	NA	CASSTRAAYEQYF
TRBJ1-6	NA	TRBV9	NA	CASSVGLDLGYNSPLHF
TRBJ2-3	once	TRBV3-1/TRBV3-2	TRBD2	CASSTRLAGGPDTQYF
TRBJ1-1	NA	TRBV7-9	TRBD1	CASSLQGVNTEAFF
TRBJ2-7	NA	TRBV4-2	NA	CASSQELLGPYEQYF
TRBJ1-4	NA	TRBV11-2	NA	CASSISTHNEKLFF
TRBJ2-2	NA	TRBV4-1	NA	CASSQDPQGIPGELFF
TRBJ1-1	NA	TRBV5-1	NA	CASSSSVVAEAFF
TRBJ1-6	NA	TRBV18	NA	CASTGQKTDPLHF
TRBJ2-3	NA	TRBV18	TRBD2	CASSPPGLAGGTDTQYF
TRBJ2-7	NA	TRBV5-1	TRBD1	CASSLLPGTGGYEQYF
TRBJ1-2	NA	TRBV3-1/TRBV3-2	NA	CASSPTVTYGYTF
TRBJ2-1	NA	TRBV7-9	TRBD1	CASSPRDRNNEQFF
TRBJ1-4	NA	TRBV2	NA	CASRAGATNEKLFF
TRBJ2-1	NA	TRBV5-1	NA	CASSLALRSSYNEQFF
TRBJ1-5	few	TRBV18	TRBD1	CASSPLARDRKQHF
TRBJ2-3	NA	TRBV5-4	NA	CASSPGGSDTQYF
TRBJ1-2	few	TRBV28	NA	CATRGDNYGYTF
TRBJ1-2	once	TRBV12-3/TRBV12-4	NA	CASRTGKIDGYTF
TRBJ2-1	NA	TRBV7-9	TRBD2	CASRGRREAVREQFF
TRBJ1-2	NA	TRBV18	NA	CASSRDFVRSGYTF
TRBJ2-2	NA	TRBV9	TRBD1	CASSPRTGRTGELFF
TRBJ1-2	NA	TRBV6-5	NA	CASSYEGSATF
TRBJ1-6	NA	TRBV5-1	NA	CASSLVGGGLNSPLHF
TRBJ1-1	NA	TRBV6-5	TRBD1	CASGGTGTGRTEAFF